The T cell receptor beta chain under discussion was sequenced for a study of regulatory T cells in long-lasting Graves disease. Construction of TCR beta libraries relied on iRepertoire HTBI primers and on Arm-PCR targeting CDR3 regions. TCRdb fed the multiplex PCR reads into MiXCR, producing one record per CDR3 protein. The repertoire holds some 220,000 distinct CDR3 sequences, with approximately 19% as singletons. CDR3 size: 17 residues. CDR1 is DFQATT and CDR2 is SNEGSKA in the germline V gene (reference sequence). The V and J ends lost 5 bases and 1 base respectively, with 23 bases between them. The sample's time point: newly diagnosed GD, antithyroid drugs for less than 3 months. The TCR library was made from RNA extracted from PBMCs. Separately, the same data were catalogued under a study of T cells in Graves' hyperthyroidism and ophthalmopathy.

The J gene is TRBJ1-1, the V gene TRBV20-1; D is unclear. The TCR sequence derives from a woman aged 25 to 39 with Graves disease. The material sequenced was peripheral blood mononuclear cells (PBMCs), taken at new diagnosis, from a patient treated with antithyroid drugs. Here the CDR3 DNA reads TGCAGTGCTGCCTCGGGGTATTTCCAGCCTTCGAACACTGAAGCTTTCTTT. Amino acids: CSAASGYFQPSNTEAFF.